This TCR beta chain was recovered during a study of regulatory T cells in long-lasting Graves disease. Sequencing libraries for TCR beta were prepared with iRepertoire HTBI primers and Arm-PCR of CDR3 regions. TCRdb re-called the multiplex PCR reads with MiXCR, one entry per CDR3 protein. The table includes 300,000 to 400,000 distinct CDR3 sequences, over 15% detected once. The CDR3 contains 14 residues. Germline CDR1 is MNHEY and CDR2 is SVGEGT. Trimming shortened V by 4 bases and J by 1 base, and 10 bases separated the two germline ends. Described time point: newly diagnosed GD, antithyroid drugs for less than 3 months. The authors made the TCR library using RNA they extracted from PBMCs. Recruitment took place at an endocrinology department in Xi'an, China. This sample also belongs to another study, concerning T cells in Graves' hyperthyroidism and ophthalmopathy.

The starting material was peripheral blood mononuclear cells (PBMCs), obtained at new diagnosis, from a patient treated with antithyroid drugs. This receptor was obtained from a man aged 35-49 years with Graves disease. V usage is TRBV6-2 or TRBV6-3 and J usage is TRBJ2-5, with unresolved D. CDR3 sequence reads: CASSSSAAQETQYF. CDR3 nucleotides: TGTGCCAGCAGTTCTTCTGCAGCCCAAGAGACCCAGTACTTC.